One and the same sample provided the 12 T cell receptor beta chains below, sequenced in a study of T cell changes during pregnancy in multiple sclerosis. Profiled with immunoSEQ multiplex PCR; TCRdb holds only in-frame clones, not every one. This table has 25,000 to 35,000 clones, roughly nine tenths appearing once. This sample comprised CD8+ T cells from peripheral blood mononuclear cells, obtained in the second trimester of pregnancy. All receptors derive from a female donor with multiple sclerosis, enrolled in a pregnancy study.

This clone has just one count. This chain links TRBV11-3 with TRBJ2-1; a possible D gene is TRBD1 (5 bases). This CDR3 contains 17 residues. V was trimmed by 0 bases and J by 3 bases, leaving 15 bases between them. Germline loops: CDR1 SGHNT, CDR2 YENEEA. CDR3 in amino acids: CASSLDPETENYNEQFF. The CDR3 nucleotides are TGTGCCAGCAGCTTAGATCCCGAGACAGAGAACTACAATGAGCAGTTCTTC.

The V gene is TRBV27, the J gene TRBJ2-7; weak D call: TRBD2 (6 bases). Germline V gene data show CDR1 as MNHEY and CDR2 as SMNVEV (reference sequence). This CDR3 contains 15 residues. Trimming removed 2 bases from V and 0 bases from J, with 11 bases in between. The CDR3 spells CASSLEEGNSYEQYF. The DNA for the CDR3 is TGTGCCAGCAGTTTAGAGGAGGGCAACTCCTACGAGCAGTACTTC.

The V gene is TRBV15, the J gene TRBJ1-1; no clear D gene. The V gene's germline CDR1 is LNHNV and CDR2 YYDKDF (reference sequence). The CDR3 runs 16 residues. Trimming removed 1 base from V and 0 bases from J, with 12 bases in between. The CDR3 protein is CATSRGGGVMNTEAFF. The CDR3 DNA is TGTGCCACCAGCAGAGGTGGAGGAGTCATGAACACTGAAGCTTTCTTT.

The chain links TRBV5-4 to TRBJ2-7; weak D call: TRBD1 (5 bases). CDR1 is SGHNT, CDR2 YYREEE, per germline (reference sequence). This CDR3 has 13 amino acids. V was shortened by 2 bases and J by 3 bases, with 9 bases between the two germline ends. CDR3 nucleotides: TGTGCCAGCAGCTTCCCCGACAGCTACGAGCAGTACTTC. Translation gives CASSFPDSYEQYF. Full variable domain (missing parts from reference TRBV5-4 and TRBJ2-7): ETGVTQSPTHLIKTRGQQVTLRCSSQSGHNTVSWYQQALGQGPQFIFQYYREEENGRGNFPPRFSGLQFPNYSSELNVNALELDDSALYLCASSFPDSYEQYFGPGTRLTVT.

The gene calls are TRBV4-2 and TRBJ2-7; 10 nucleotides align to TRBD2. Germline CDR1 and CDR2: LGHNA and YNFKEQ. This CDR3 comprises 16 residues. V shed 0 bases, J shed 2 bases, and the junction held 4 bases outside the gene matches. In DNA form, the CDR3 reads TGTGCCAGCAGCCAAGATTCCAGCGGGAGGGCCTACGAGCAGTACTTC. This translates into CASSQDSSGRAYEQYF.

The rearrangement joins TRBV29-1 to TRBJ2-3; TRBD2 aligns across 16 bases. The CDR3 sequence is 18 residues long. The germline V gene has CDR1 SQVTM and CDR2 ANQGSEA. Trimming removed 7 bases from V and 2 bases from J; junction bases left unmatched: 12. CDR3 amino acids: CSASDPGLAGGPTDTQYF. For the CDR3, the DNA is TGCAGCGCTTCAGACCCGGGACTAGCGGGAGGGCCCACAGATACGCAGTATTTT.

This sequence joins TRBV9 and TRBJ2-1, with D maybe TRBD2 (6 bases). Trimming pared 1 base from V and 9 bases from J, leaving 14 bases between. The CDR3 spans 14 residues. Germline V gene sequence: CDR1 SGDLS, CDR2 YYNGEE. CDR3 protein: CASSVFSEGGEQFF. The CDR3 DNA reads as TGTGCCAGCAGCGTATTTTCGGAGGGCGGTGAGCAGTTCTTC.

The V call is TRBV9, the J call TRBJ2-3; possibly TRBD1 for D (6 bases). Germline V lookup: CDR1 SGDLS, CDR2 YYNGEE. The CDR3 extends over 18 amino acids. V lost 2 bases, J lost 2 bases, and 21 bases lay in between. The CDR3 sequence: CASSVPFTGTPDTDTQYF. As DNA, the CDR3 is TGTGCCAGCAGCGTGCCCTTTACCGGGACACCAGACACAGATACGCAGTATTTT. The entire variable domain, with the rest obtained from reference TRBV9 and TRBJ2-3, is as follows: DSGVTQTPKHLITATGQRVTLRCSPRSGDLSVYWYQQSLDQGLQFLIQYYNGEERAKGNILERFSAQQFPDLHSELNLSSLELGDSALYFCASSVPFTGTPDTDTQYFGPGTRLTVL.

This rearrangement joins TRBV15 to TRBJ2-1; 8 nucleotides line up with TRBD2. V shed 8 bases, J shed 5 bases, and the junction held 11 bases outside the gene matches. CDR3 size: 15 residues. Germline values: CDR1 LNHNV, CDR2 YYDKDF (reference sequence). CDR3 coding DNA: TGTGCCACCTCCCAATCGGGACTAGAAGACAATGAGCAGTTCTTC. It specifies CATSQSGLEDNEQFF.

In regard to this clone: The sample contains more than one DNA sequence encoding this CDR3. The chain carries TRBV10-3 and TRBJ1-5; weak D call: TRBD1 (5 bases). V lost 6 bases, J lost 5 bases, and 11 bases lay in between. This CDR3 region has 13 residues. Germline V gene data show CDR1 as ENHRY and CDR2 as SYGVKD. This CDR3 is CAIRIQGDQPQHF. The CDR3 DNA reads TGTGCCATCAGGATACAAGGGGATCAGCCCCAGCATTTT.

V usage is TRBV6-5 and J usage is TRBJ2-7, with TRBD2 identical over 7 bases. V shed 4 bases and J 7 bases; nucleotides not matched to a gene: 4. The CDR3 loop spans 12 amino acids. Germline assignment: CDR1 MNHEY and CDR2 SVGAGI. The DNA of the CDR3 is TGTGCCAGCAGTTCCTCCGGGGGGGAGCAGTACTTC. Translated, it gives CASSSSGGEQYF.

V is TRBV16 and J is TRBJ2-3, with D possibly being TRBD1 (5 bases). Trimming removed 1 base from V and 4 bases from J, with 9 bases in between. CDR1 is KGHSY, CDR2 FQNENV, per germline. The CDR3 extends over 14 amino acids. The CDR3 loop is CASSQWAGSDTQYF. In DNA, the CDR3 is TGTGCCAGCAGCCAATGGGCAGGGTCAGATACGCAGTATTTT.